The source of this T cell receptor (beta chain) is a study of blood T cell repertoires in COVID-19. For the study at large: PBMCs, B-cell-depleted T cells, or T cells were the source of the cDNA or gDNA that made up the material.

The germline gives CDR1 SGHRS, CDR2 YFSETQ. The CDR3 is made up of 15 amino acids. J was trimmed by 4 bases and V by 4 bases; bases with no gene match: 8. As handled by the study authors: Amplifying reference gene primers gave estimates of nucleated cell counts. Some clones are missing from TCRdb's copy, which holds only in-frame ones; the method was immunoSEQ multiplex PCR. V, J and clone size derive from that table, while D and trimming were established from the DNA sequence. Of under 200,000 clones listed, over 75% are singletons. Specimen: peripheral blood. V and J are TRBV5-1 and TRBJ2-3; 8 bases are shared with TRBD1. The TCR originated in a man aged 70 or older with acute or convalescent COVID-19. The CDR3 spells CASSQGTGIADTQYF. DNA of the CDR3: TGCGCCAGCAGCCAGGGGACAGGCATAGCAGATACGCAGTATTTT.